The next 14 T cell receptor beta chains were all read from a single sample in a study of read filtering for tumor transcriptome and immune sequencing. Molecular barcoded adaptors covering alpha/delta and beta/gamma chains were used on around 370 ng RNA. TCRdb recomputed calls from the reads with MiXCR, one row per CDR3 protein. This table holds roughly 130,000 distinct CDR3 sequences, over 10% found once. Source material: a population of CD138-negative cells sorted from bone marrow. Every receptor here comes from a donor aged 40 or over with multiple myeloma.

For this clonotype: One junction end disagrees with the germline gene, perhaps due to a read error. The chain has TRBV20-1 and TRBJ2-5, with a weak D call TRBD1 (5 bases). The CDR3 has 13 amino acids. Germline V gene lookup returns CDR1 DFQATT and CDR2 SNEGSKA (reference sequence). This CDR3 reads CSASPTVQETRYF. CDR3 coding DNA: TGCAGTGCTAGCCCGACAGTCCAAGAGACCCGGTACTTC.

This clonotype showed up just a few times. V gene TRBV7-9 combines with J gene TRBJ2-3; D is unresolved. This CDR3 has 14 amino acids. Trimming took 1 base from V and 1 from J, leaving 6 bases between them. CDR1 is SEHNR, CDR2 FQNEAQ, per germline (reference sequence). The CDR3 region has the DNA TGTGCCAGCAGCTTAGAGCAGCGCACAGATACGCAGTATTTT. Translated: CASSLEQRTDTQYF.

This clonotype was detected only a few times. V is TRBV30 and J is TRBJ2-3; maybe TRBD2 (6 bases). This CDR3 comprises 13 residues. CDR1 is GTSNPN and CDR2 is SVGIG in the germline V gene (reference sequence). Trimming pared 4 bases from V and 5 bases from J, leaving 13 bases between. The CDR3 sequence is CAWTRLAIDTQYF. DNA of the CDR3: TGTGCCTGGACCCGGCTAGCGATAGATACGCAGTATTTT. Full variable domain (missing parts from reference TRBV30 and TRBJ2-3): SQTIHQWPATLVQPVGSPLSLECTVEGTSNPNLYWYRQAAGRGLQLLFYSVGIGQISSEVPQNLSASRPQDRQFILSSKKLLLSDSGFYLCAWTRLAIDTQYFGPGTRLTVL.

CDR3: CSESLAGVGDTQYF. CDR3 nucleotide sequence: TGCAGCGAGTCACTAGCGGGAGTCGGAGATACGCAGTATTTT. The chain carries TRBV29-1 and TRBJ2-3; 11 bases are shared with TRBD2. CDR3 length: 14 amino acids. Germline V CDR1 and CDR2: SQVTM, ANQGSEA. Trimming took 7 bases from V and 5 from J; bases not matched to a gene: 8.

This clonotype has a handful of counts. This may arise from a read error, as a much more abundant clone is one base away. Here the CDR3 omits its conserved ending phenylalanine or tryptophan, so a read error is the likely source. J is TRBJ2-3 and V is TRBV28, with 7 bases aligning to TRBD1. The CDR3 is made up of 14 amino acids. Looked up from germline, CDR1 is MDHEN and CDR2 is SYDVKM. The J segment lost 3 bases and the V segment lost 6 bases, leaving 6 bases of the junction unmatched. CDR3 DNA: TGTGCCAGCAGCCGACAGGGAAGGACAGATACGCAGTATTCT. It encodes CASSRQGRTDTQYS.

At least ten counts were recorded for this clonotype. The rearrangement links TRBV5-1 to TRBJ1-1; the D gene is possibly TRBD1 (6 bases). Trimming took 6 bases from V and 11 from J, leaving 23 bases between them. The CDR3 length is 14 residues. CDR1 and CDR2 (germline): SGHRS, YFSETQ. The CDR3 reads CASKNSRGGDGAFF. For the CDR3, the DNA is TGCGCCAGCAAAAATTCCCGCGGGGGCGACGGGGCTTTCTTT.

The gene calls are TRBV10-1 and TRBJ2-5; TRBD2 agrees at 10 bases. Germline lookup yields CDR1 WNHNN and CDR2 SYGVQD (reference sequence). This CDR3 region has 13 residues. V dropped 4 bases and J dropped 7; count of bases not matched to a gene: 3. The CDR3 sequence: CASSASGGATQYF. In DNA, the CDR3 is TGCGCCAGCAGTGCCAGCGGGGGGGCGACCCAGTACTTC.

Notes on this clonotype: One base away lies a much larger clone, so this may be a sequencing read error. The chain couples TRBV18 to TRBJ1-5; no clear D. The germline V gene has CDR1 KGHSH and CDR2 LQKENI. This CDR3 is built from 15 residues. CDR3 sequence reads: CTSSPPSNPDQPQHF. The CDR3 nucleotides read TGTACCAGCTCACCACCTTCCAATCCAGATCAGCCCCAGCATTTT. The whole variable domain, remainder taken from reference TRBV18 and TRBJ1-5, is NAGVMQNPRHLVRRRGQEARLRCSPMKGHSHVYWYRQLPEEGLKFMVYLQKENIIDESGMPKERFSAEFPKEGPSILRIQQVVRGDSAAYFCTSSPPSNPDQPQHFGDGTRLSIL.

V usage is TRBV6-1 and J usage is TRBJ1-1; D unresolved. This CDR3 contains 12 residues. With 7 bases removed from V and 1 base from J, the gap between germline ends came to 7 bases. Germline CDR1 is MNHNS and CDR2 is SASEGT. The CDR3 nucleotides read TGTGCCAGCACCATACAGAACACTGAAGCTTTCTTT. The encoded protein is CASTIQNTEAFF.

As regards this clonotype: This could be a read error, since a much larger clone is one nucleotide away. The gene calls are TRBV11-2 and TRBJ1-2, with 8 bases fitting TRBD1. Germline-derived CDR1 and CDR2 are SGHAT and FQNNGV. The trim removed 5 bases at V and 8 bases at J, leaving 13 bases unmatched. This CDR3 comprises 15 residues. The CDR3 DNA is TGTGCCAGCAGCCCACCCAGGACAGGGTCGGGAGGCTACACCTTC. Encoded protein: CASSPPRTGSGGYTF.

This clonotype was counted once. This rearrangement joins TRBV5-1 to TRBJ1-1; 8 nucleotides match TRBD1. With V trimmed by 0 bases and J by 1 base, 5 bases remained unmatched. The CDR3 has 16 residues. Germline assignment: CDR1 SGHRS and CDR2 YFSETQ. The CDR3: CASSLVAGGRNTEAFF. In DNA form, the CDR3 reads TGCGCCAGCAGCTTGGTGGCAGGGGGCCGGAACACTGAAGCTTTCTTT.

This clonotype was recorded many times. The J gene is TRBJ1-2, the V gene TRBV29-1, with D unresolved. V lost 3 bases and J lost 2, with 7 bases in between. Germline values: CDR1 SQVTM, CDR2 ANQGSEA. The CDR3 loop spans 12 amino acids. CDR3: CSVDSGNYGYTF. The CDR3 coding sequence is TGCAGCGTTGACTCAGGAAACTATGGCTACACCTTC.

This clonotype came up many times. The rearrangement links TRBV28 to TRBJ2-1; the match to TRBD1 covers 12 bases. V lost 7 bases, J lost 8 bases, and 12 bases stayed unmatched. The CDR3 runs 16 residues. Germline V gene sequence: CDR1 MDHEN, CDR2 SYDVKM. The CDR3 protein is CASTLAGTGGRDEQFF. The CDR3 DNA reads as TGTGCCAGCACTCTCGCGGGGACAGGGGGCCGGGATGAGCAGTTCTTC.

This clonotype was counted many times. The chain recombines TRBV7-2 with TRBJ2-1; 11 bases line up with TRBD1. The CDR3 length is 15 residues. Germline V gives CDR1 SGHTA, CDR2 FQGNSA. V lost 4 bases to trimming and J lost 5 bases; unmatched junction nucleotides: 4. The CDR3 here is CASSWDRGRNNEQFF. DNA for the CDR3: TGTGCCAGCAGCTGGGACAGGGGGAGGAACAATGAGCAGTTCTTC.